Included here is one T cell receptor (beta chain) sequence, with context. As originally analysed: The authors estimated nucleated cell counts from reference gene primer amplification. TCRdb keeps only in-frame clones here, not all; method: immunoSEQ multiplex PCR. V, J and clone size were drawn from that table, and D and trimming were deduced from the DNA. The data show hundreds of thousands of clones, approximately 88% seen once. This sample was included in a study of blood T cell repertoires in COVID-19. V gave up 3 bases and J gave up 4 bases, with 16 bases separating them. The CDR3 is 16 amino acids. Per germline, CDR1 PRHDT and CDR2 FYEKMQ (reference sequence). Patients at the Seattle site were enrolled during active infection and followed longitudinally.

Sequenced material: peripheral blood. The rearrangement uses TRBV13 and TRBJ2-1, with D possibly matching TRBD2 (6 bases). The receptor was derived from a woman aged 25 to 39 with COVID-19, enrolled during active disease. CDR3 amino acids: CASSFYGGGYYNEQFF. In DNA form, the CDR3 reads TGTGCCAGCAGCTTTTACGGGGGAGGATATTACAATGAGCAGTTCTTC.